These 6 T cell receptor beta chains came from one sample sequenced in a study of shared clonotypes between healthy human individuals. The protocol was immunoSEQ multiplex PCR, while the TCRdb copy is restricted to in-frame clones and leaves out a portion. Of around 1.9 million clones in the sample, just over 90% were seen once. In the naive CD8 group, cells lacked CD45RO and were positively selected for CCR7, so terminally differentiated effector memory CD45RA+ cells were left out. The sequencing sample was made of naive CD8+ T cells from PBMCs. The receptors stem from a man between 18 and 35 years old in good health. Some clones in this sample may be carry-over from other donors' samples.

V usage is TRBV5-4 and J usage is TRBJ2-5; D might be TRBD2 (6 bases). Between the trimmed V and J ends, which lost 0 bases and 3 bases, there was a span of 15 bases. Germline V gives CDR1 SGHNT, CDR2 YYREEE (reference sequence). This CDR3 has 16 residues. The CDR3 nucleotides are TGTGCCAGCAGCTTGGGGGCGGGAATTAAAGAAGAGACCCAGTACTTC. Its translation is CASSLGAGIKEETQYF. The variable domain in full, with the rest retrieved from reference TRBV5-4 and TRBJ2-5, is ETGVTQSPTHLIKTRGQQVTLRCSSQSGHNTVSWYQQALGQGPQFIFQYYREEENGRGNFPPRFSGLQFPNYSSELNVNALELDDSALYLCASSLGAGIKEETQYFGPGTRLLVL.

About this clone itself: This CDR3 is also generated by other DNA sequences in the sample. V is TRBV2 and J is TRBJ2-7; 10 nucleotides line up with TRBD2. CDR3 length: 15 residues. Losses at the gene ends were 1 base for V and 2 bases for J; bases not matched to a gene: 2. Germline V gene sequence: CDR1 SNHLY, CDR2 FYNNEI. CDR3 residues: CASSEGTSGTYEQYF. The DNA of the CDR3 is TGTGCCAGCAGTGAAGGAACTAGCGGGACCTACGAGCAGTACTTC.

This chain joins TRBV10-3 and TRBJ2-5; tentatively, D is TRBD1 or TRBD2 (5 bases each). This CDR3 spans 15 amino acids. CDR1 is ENHRY, CDR2 SYGVKD, per germline. The V end lost 4 bases, the J end lost 2 bases, and 14 bases lay between the germline ends. CDR3 in amino acids: CAISAPRDGQETQYF. CDR3 DNA sequence: TGTGCCATCAGTGCACCCCGGGACGGACAAGAGACCCAGTACTTC.

The rearrangement links TRBV6-5 to TRBJ2-7; D perhaps matches TRBD2 (5 bases). The CDR3 contains 12 residues. Germline V gives CDR1 MNHEY, CDR2 SVGAGI. Trimming took off 7 bases at V and 7 bases at J, with 14 bases between the two ends. DNA of the CDR3: TGTGCCAGCAAGGAGCTACCGGGGGAGCAGTACTTC. Its protein is CASKELPGEQYF.

The chain is built from TRBV19 and TRBJ1-4; TRBD1 is a possible D gene (5 bases). V shed 8 bases and J shed 6 bases, with 16 bases lying between them. The germline V gene encodes CDR1 LNHDA and CDR2 SQIVND (reference sequence). The CDR3 is made up of 14 amino acids. CDR3 region: CASAGGGAHEKLFF. CDR3 DNA: TGTGCCAGTGCCGGAGGTGGGGCCCATGAAAAACTGTTTTTT.

CDR3 DNA: TGTGCCAGCAGCCCGAGCAGGGAGGGGACCCAGTACTTC. Amino acid sequence: CASSPSREGTQYF. The chain has TRBV7-3 and TRBJ2-5; 7 positions match TRBD2. V was clipped by 5 bases and J by 7 bases; unmatched bases: 7. Germline assignment: CDR1 SGHTA and CDR2 FQGTGA. This CDR3 spans 13 amino acids.